Shown below are 25 T cell receptor beta chains from a single sample sequenced in a study of T cell responses to AZD1222 COVID-19 vaccine. Clones were sequenced by immunoSEQ multiplex PCR, and TCRdb holds only the in-frame ones, with some missing. In the table there are some 150,000 clones, roughly nine tenths of which are singletons. The sequenced sample was peripheral blood, obtained on day 0 of AZD1222 vaccination. Receptors originate from an adult in good health.

The chain combines TRBV5-8 with TRBJ1-2, with a tentative D call TRBD1 (5 bases). This CDR3 is 13 amino acids long. Deletions cut 1 base from V and 5 bases from J, with 9 bases between. Germline-derived CDR1 and CDR2 are SGHTS and YDEGEE. CDR3 sequence (DNA): TGTGCCAGCAGCTTGCAGGGCAGTTATGGCTACACCTTC. It translates to CASSLQGSYGYTF.

This clone showed up just once. V is TRBV28 and J is TRBJ2-1; no clear D gene. V gave up 3 bases and J gave up 4 bases, with 7 bases separating them. CDR1 is MDHEN and CDR2 is SYDVKM in the germline V gene. This CDR3 region has 13 residues. The CDR3: CASSLNLYNEQFF. CDR3 nucleotide sequence: TGTGCCAGCAGTTTGAACTTATACAATGAGCAGTTCTTC.

The chain is built from TRBV3-1 (or the pseudogene TRBV3-2) and TRBJ2-1, with 12 bases that match TRBD2. The V segment lost 8 bases and the J segment 6 bases; nucleotides outside the gene matches: 5. Germline-derived CDR1 and CDR2 are LGHDT and YNNKEL (reference sequence). This CDR3 spans 14 amino acids. The CDR3 coding sequence is TGTGCCAGCCGATCTAGCGGGAGGGCCAATGAGCAGTTCTTC. Translating it yields CASRSSGRANEQFF.

V is TRBV4-1 and J is TRBJ1-5; 8 bases line up with TRBD1. Germline assignment: CDR1 MGHRA and CDR2 YSYEKL. The CDR3 is made up of 14 amino acids. V trimming: 4 bases; J trimming: 2 bases; junction bases outside the gene matches: 1. CDR3 loop: CASSPTGGNQPQHF. DNA for the CDR3: TGCGCCAGCAGCCCGACAGGGGGCAATCAGCCCCAGCATTTT.

V and J are TRBV6-2 or TRBV6-3 and TRBJ1-5; D is perhaps TRBD1 (5 bases). Germline V gene sequence: CDR1 MNHEY, CDR2 SVGEGT. This CDR3 region has 15 residues. Trimming cost V 5 bases and J 6 bases, with 17 bases left between them. In nucleotides, the CDR3 is TGTGCCAGCAGTACCGGGACCGGGCGTCTTCAGCCCCAGCATTTT. Translation: CASSTGTGRLQPQHF.

The chain recombines TRBV6-1 with TRBJ1-2; TRBD1 matches 8 bases. The V segment lost 2 bases and the J segment 4 bases; nucleotides outside the gene matches: 15. The V gene's germline CDR1 is MNHNS and CDR2 SASEGT. The length of the CDR3 is 18 residues. CDR3 residues: CASSEWGGRGLNLYGYTF. The CDR3 DNA follows: TGTGCCAGCAGTGAATGGGGCGGCAGGGGGCTTAACCTCTATGGCTACACCTTC.

This rearrangement joins TRBV7-2 to TRBJ2-1, with 8 bases aligning to TRBD2. Losses at the gene ends were 8 bases for V and 6 bases for J; bases not matched to a gene: 9. Looked up from germline, CDR1 is SGHTA and CDR2 is FQGNSA. The CDR3 length is 14 residues. CDR3 in DNA: TGTGCCAGCGGGACTAGTAGTGACTTCAATGAGCAGTTCTTC. Translated, it gives CASGTSSDFNEQFF. Combining the CDR3 with reference TRBV7-2 and TRBJ2-1 gives the whole variable domain GAGVSQSPSNKVTEKGKDVELRCDPISGHTALYWYRQSLGQGLEFLIYFQGNSAPDKSGLPSDRFSAERTGGSVSTLTIQRTQQEDSAVYLCASGTSSDFNEQFFGPGTRLTVL.

This chain connects TRBV21-1 to TRBJ2-1; TRBD1, as called in the table, went unchecked against the DNA. TRBV21-1 has pseudogene status. This CDR3 has 20 amino acids. The CDR3: CASSLRLGFVERGTYNEQFF. In DNA form, the CDR3 reads TGTGCCAGCAGCCTCAGGTTGGGATTTGTTGAAAGGGGGACCTACAATGAGCAGTTCTTC.

This chain joins TRBV3-1 (or the pseudogene TRBV3-2) and TRBJ1-2; D not certain. The CDR3 extends over 12 amino acids. Germline V CDR1 and CDR2: LGHDT, YNNKEL (reference sequence). V was trimmed by 4 bases and J by 8 bases, leaving 11 bases between them. CDR3 DNA: TGTGCCAGCAGCCTGGGGATTCACGGCTACACCTTC. Translated, it gives CASSLGIHGYTF.

This sequence joins TRBV7-8 and TRBJ2-1; 14 bases are shared with TRBD2. The CDR3 has 15 amino acids. Germline V gene data show CDR1 as SGHVS and CDR2 as FQNEAQ. Trimming took 4 bases from V and 7 from J; bases not matched to a gene: 3. The CDR3 loop is CASSWGTSGSNEQFF. CDR3 nucleotide sequence: TGTGCCAGCAGCTGGGGGACTAGCGGGAGTAATGAGCAGTTCTTC.

V gene TRBV2 combines with J gene TRBJ2-5; D is possibly TRBD1 or TRBD2 (5 bases each). The germline V gene encodes CDR1 SNHLY and CDR2 FYNNEI. Trimming left V 6 bases short and J 5 bases short, with 7 bases between. CDR3 length: 11 residues. The CDR3 nucleotides are TGTGCCAGCAGGGGGGAGGAGACCCAGTACTTC. Translating gives CASRGEETQYF.

The chain employs TRBV2 and TRBJ2-3, with D uncertain. Germline CDR1 and CDR2: SNHLY and FYNNEI. CDR3 length: 13 residues. V lost 8 bases, J lost 4 bases, and 13 bases lay in between. CDR3 in amino acids: CASVKKTADTQYF. CDR3 DNA sequence: TGTGCCAGCGTAAAAAAAACGGCAGATACGCAGTATTTT. Combining the CDR3 with reference TRBV2 and TRBJ2-3 gives the whole variable domain EPEVTQTPSHQVTQMGQEVILRCVPISNHLYFYWYRQILGQKVEFLVSFYNNEISEKSEIFDDQFSVERPDGSNFTLKIRSTKLEDSAMYFCASVKKTADTQYFGPGTRLTVL.

The rearrangement uses TRBV15 and TRBJ1-2; no reliable D call. The V gene's germline CDR1 is LNHNV and CDR2 YYDKDF (reference sequence). The CDR3 length is 13 residues. V lost 3 bases, J lost 8 bases, and 13 bases lay in between. The CDR3 loop reads CATSSGRRSGYTF. The CDR3 coding sequence is TGTGCCACCAGCAGTGGACGGCGGTCGGGCTACACCTTC.

V gene TRBV11-3 combines with J gene TRBJ2-7, with D tentatively TRBD2 (7 bases). In germline, CDR1 is SGHNT, CDR2 YENEEA. The CDR3 extends over 15 amino acids. V dropped 8 bases and J dropped 1 base, with 18 bases sitting between them. The CDR3 sequence: CASGRRGPTSYEQYF. CDR3 DNA sequence: TGTGCCAGCGGGCGGCGGGGGCCTACGTCCTACGAGCAGTACTTC.

This chain joins TRBV5-1 and TRBJ2-7; D may be TRBD1 (6 bases). Germline-derived CDR1 and CDR2 are SGHRS and YFSETQ. The CDR3 extends over 13 amino acids. V lost 4 bases to trimming and J lost 5 bases, with 13 bases between them. The CDR3 nucleotides are TGCGCCAGCAGCCGGGGACATCCGAACGAGCAGTACTTC. It specifies CASSRGHPNEQYF.

This chain joins TRBV3-1 (or the pseudogene TRBV3-2) and TRBJ1-2; the D gene is possibly TRBD1 (5 bases). The CDR3 loop spans 15 amino acids. Looked up from germline, CDR1 is LGHDT and CDR2 is YNNKEL (reference sequence). Trimming removed 4 bases from V and 9 bases from J, with 21 bases in between. The CDR3 DNA is TGTGCCAGCAGCCCCCACAGCTCGGGGCAGTCGAGCTACACCTTC. Translation gives CASSPHSSGQSSYTF.

This chain joins TRBV2 and TRBJ1-1; TRBD1 matches 9 bases. CDR1 is SNHLY and CDR2 is FYNNEI in the germline V gene. The V segment lost 5 bases and the J segment 2 bases; nucleotides outside the gene matches: 6. CDR3 length equals 15 residues. The CDR3 sequence: CASSTPGQGNTEAFF. For the CDR3, the DNA is TGTGCCAGCAGTACTCCGGGACAGGGTAACACTGAAGCTTTCTTT.

The V call is TRBV7-9, the J call TRBJ2-2; D is uncertain. V lost 5 bases to trimming and J lost 5 bases, with 3 bases between them. The length of the CDR3 is 11 residues. CDR1 is SEHNR, CDR2 FQNEAQ, per germline (reference sequence). The CDR3 coding sequence is TGTGCCAGCAGCCAGACCGGGGAGCTGTTTTTT. Its protein is CASSQTGELFF. The whole variable domain, remainder taken from reference TRBV7-9 and TRBJ2-2, is DTGVSQNPRHKITKRGQNVTFRCDPISEHNRLYWYRQTLGQGPEFLTYFQNEAQLEKSRLLSDRFSAERPKGSFSTLEIQRTEQGDSAMYLCASSQTGELFFGEGSRLTVL.

The gene calls are TRBV4-1 and TRBJ1-1; D perhaps matches TRBD1 (6 bases). The germline gives CDR1 MGHRA, CDR2 YSYEKL. This CDR3 is 18 amino acids long. V lost 4 bases to trimming and J lost 1 base, with 22 bases between them. CDR3 protein: CASSPKRDAGGPNTEAFF. CDR3 bases: TGCGCCAGCAGCCCCAAGCGTGACGCGGGGGGGCCGAACACTGAAGCTTTCTTT.

This clone was recorded only once. J is TRBJ2-5 and V is TRBV24-1; D possibly matches TRBD1 or TRBD2 (6 bases each). CDR3 length equals 16 residues. Germline V gives CDR1 KGHDR, CDR2 SFDVKD. V was shortened by 3 bases and J by 5 bases, with 18 bases between the two germline ends. The CDR3 is CATSDRGRGGWETQYF. CDR3 nucleotides: TGTGCCACCAGTGATCGAGGCAGGGGAGGCTGGGAGACCCAGTACTTC.

The genes are TRBV6-5 and TRBJ1-6, with a tentative D call TRBD1 (5 bases). Germline values: CDR1 MNHEY, CDR2 SVGAGI. The CDR3 sequence is 13 residues long. V gave up 10 bases and J gave up 8 bases, with 15 bases separating them. The CDR3 nucleotides are TGTGCCATAGGGACTTTCAGGGATTCACCCCTCCACTTT. Translation gives CAIGTFRDSPLHF.

The V and J genes are TRBV24-1 and TRBJ2-3, with 10 bases matching TRBD2. From germline, CDR1 is KGHDR and CDR2 SFDVKD. This CDR3 spans 16 amino acids. V trimming: 3 bases; J trimming: 5 bases; junction bases outside the gene matches: 7. The CDR3 here is CATSDPLAGDRDTQYF. The CDR3 region has the DNA TGTGCCACCAGTGATCCTCTAGCGGGAGATAGAGATACGCAGTATTTT.

The chain recombines TRBV24-1 with TRBJ2-3; 8 bases fit TRBD1. CDR1 is KGHDR, CDR2 SFDVKD, per germline. V dropped 1 base and J dropped 3; count of bases not matched to a gene: 8. The CDR3 sequence is 17 residues long. The CDR3 coding sequence is TGTGCCACCAGTGATTTCGGCAGGGGGCTAAGAACAGATACGCAGTATTTT. Residues: CATSDFGRGLRTDTQYF.

This chain links TRBV18 with TRBJ1-5; tentative D call: TRBD1 (6 bases). Germline V gives CDR1 KGHSH, CDR2 LQKENI. CDR3 length equals 15 residues. Between the trimmed V and J ends, which lost 3 bases and 3 bases, there was a span of 12 bases. The CDR3: CASSPPGDLNQPQHF. DNA of the CDR3: TGTGCCAGCTCACCCCCAGGGGACCTCAATCAGCCCCAGCATTTT.

The chain links TRBV18 to TRBJ1-1; D gene uncertain. This CDR3 has 13 amino acids. V was trimmed by 5 bases and J by 1 base, leaving 8 bases between them. CDR1 KGHSH and CDR2 LQKENI come from the germline V gene. Here the CDR3 reads CASSGKGNTEAFF. CDR3 coding DNA: TGTGCCAGCTCAGGTAAAGGGAACACTGAAGCTTTCTTT.